This TCR beta chain was identified in a study of neoadjuvant anti-PD-1 for oral cavity cancer. Overall study results and limits: With a few patients per group, TCR findings need larger cohorts.

Time point denoted: after neoadjuvant nivolumab, at surgical resection. Points on this clone: Antigen specificity is unknown.

Most tumor samples had 4.8 ug input DNA in two replicates. Assay used: immunoSEQ multiplex PCR; TCRdb lists only in-frame clones, some missing. Among about 15,000 clones listed, 40% were seen once. The sequencing here drew on tumor tissue, taken after nivolumab (anti-PD-1) treatment. The clonotype was recovered from a person aged 35 to 85 with oral cavity squamous cell carcinoma.

CDR3 sequence: CASSALGGSISYEQYF. The CDR3 coding sequence is TGTGCCAGCAGCGCTCTAGGGGGCTCAATCTCCTACGAGCAGTACTTC. The chain joins TRBV7-9 to TRBJ2-7; TRBD1 agrees at 7 bases. Germline V gene sequence: CDR1 SEHNR, CDR2 FQNEAQ (reference sequence). With V trimmed by 5 bases and J by 0 bases, 10 bases remained unmatched. The CDR3 extends over 16 amino acids.